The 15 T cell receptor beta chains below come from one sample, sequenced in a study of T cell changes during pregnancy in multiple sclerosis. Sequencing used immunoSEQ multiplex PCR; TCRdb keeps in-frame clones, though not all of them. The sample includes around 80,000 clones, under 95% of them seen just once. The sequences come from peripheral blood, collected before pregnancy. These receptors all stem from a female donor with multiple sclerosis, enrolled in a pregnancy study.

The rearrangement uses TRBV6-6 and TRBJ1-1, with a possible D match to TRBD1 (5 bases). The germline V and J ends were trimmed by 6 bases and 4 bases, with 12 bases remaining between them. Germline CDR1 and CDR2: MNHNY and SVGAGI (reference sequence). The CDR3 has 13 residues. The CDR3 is CASSRQPSTEAFF. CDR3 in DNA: TGTGCCAGCAGCCGACAGCCCTCCACTGAAGCTTTCTTT.

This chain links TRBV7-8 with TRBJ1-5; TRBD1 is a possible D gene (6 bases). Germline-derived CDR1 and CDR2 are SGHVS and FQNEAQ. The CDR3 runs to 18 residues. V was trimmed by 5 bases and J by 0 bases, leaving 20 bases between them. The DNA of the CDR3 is TGTGCCAGCAGCGAGAGACTTGGGACACTCAATAGCAATCAGCCCCAGCATTTT. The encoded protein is CASSERLGTLNSNQPQHF.

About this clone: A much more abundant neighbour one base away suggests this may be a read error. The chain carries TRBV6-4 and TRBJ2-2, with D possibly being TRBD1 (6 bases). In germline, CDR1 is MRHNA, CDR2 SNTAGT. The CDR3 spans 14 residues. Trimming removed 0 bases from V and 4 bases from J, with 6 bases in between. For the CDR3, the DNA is TGTGCCAGCAGTGACTCAGGGGGCACCGGGGAGCTGTTTTTT. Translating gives CASSDSGGTGELFF.

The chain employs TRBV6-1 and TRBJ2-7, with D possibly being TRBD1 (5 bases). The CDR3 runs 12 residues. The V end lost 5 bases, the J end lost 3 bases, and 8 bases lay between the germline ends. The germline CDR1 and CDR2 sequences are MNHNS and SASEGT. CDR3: CASSTGIYEQYF. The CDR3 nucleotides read TGTGCCAGCAGTACAGGAATCTACGAGCAGTACTTC.

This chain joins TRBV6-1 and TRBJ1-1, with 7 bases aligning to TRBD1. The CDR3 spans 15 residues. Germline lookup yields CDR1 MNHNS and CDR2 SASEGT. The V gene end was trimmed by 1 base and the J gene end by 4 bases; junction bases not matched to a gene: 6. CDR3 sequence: CASSEGAGGSTEAFF. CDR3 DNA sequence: TGTGCCAGCAGTGAAGGGGCAGGGGGGTCCACTGAAGCTTTCTTT.

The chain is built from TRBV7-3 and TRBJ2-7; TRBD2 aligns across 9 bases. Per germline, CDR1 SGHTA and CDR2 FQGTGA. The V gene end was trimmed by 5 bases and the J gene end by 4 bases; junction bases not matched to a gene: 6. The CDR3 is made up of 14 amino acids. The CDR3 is CASSEPGLAYEQYF. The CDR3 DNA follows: TGTGCCAGCAGCGAACCGGGACTAGCATACGAGCAGTACTTC.

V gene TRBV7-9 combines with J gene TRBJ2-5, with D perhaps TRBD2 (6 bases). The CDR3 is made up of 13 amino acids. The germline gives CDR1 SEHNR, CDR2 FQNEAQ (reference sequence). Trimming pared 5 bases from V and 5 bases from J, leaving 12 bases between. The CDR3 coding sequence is TGTGCCAGCAGCCGCCCGGGAGAGGAGACCCAGTACTTC. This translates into CASSRPGEETQYF.

The CDR3 protein is CASSLGLAGTDTQYF. The CDR3 DNA reads as TGTGCCAGCAGCCTGGGACTAGCGGGGACAGATACGCAGTATTTT. The V call is TRBV5-4, the J call TRBJ2-3; TRBD2 matches 13 bases. The CDR3 loop spans 15 amino acids. V lost 4 bases to trimming and J lost 3 bases; unmatched junction nucleotides: 2. Germline V gene data show CDR1 as SGHNT and CDR2 as YYREEE (reference sequence).

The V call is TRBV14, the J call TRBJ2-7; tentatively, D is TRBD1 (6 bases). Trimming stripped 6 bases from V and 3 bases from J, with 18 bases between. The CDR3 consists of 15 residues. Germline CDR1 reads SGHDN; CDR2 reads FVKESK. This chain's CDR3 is CASRPTGTSNYEQYF. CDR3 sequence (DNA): TGTGCCAGCAGGCCGACAGGTACCTCAAACTACGAGCAGTACTTC.

DNA of the CDR3: TGTGCCAGCAGGAGGGGGGGCCGTGTTAATGAGCAGTTCTTC. Amino acid sequence: CASRRGGRVNEQFF. The chain combines TRBV27 with TRBJ2-1, with D possibly matching TRBD2 (7 bases). Trimming cost V 6 bases and J 7 bases, with 16 bases left between them. Looked up from germline, CDR1 is MNHEY and CDR2 is SMNVEV (reference sequence). This CDR3 has 14 amino acids.

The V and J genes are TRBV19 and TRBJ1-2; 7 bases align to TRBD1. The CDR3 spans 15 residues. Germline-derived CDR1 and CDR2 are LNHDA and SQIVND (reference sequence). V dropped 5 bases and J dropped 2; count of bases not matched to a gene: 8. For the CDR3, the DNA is TGTGCCAGTAGTGGGGAACAGGGGAACAACTATGGCTACACCTTC. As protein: CASSGEQGNNYGYTF. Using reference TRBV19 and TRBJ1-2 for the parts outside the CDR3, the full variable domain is DGGITQSPKYLFRKEGQNVTLSCEQNLNHDAMYWYRQDPGQGLRLIYYSQIVNDFQKGDIAEGYSVSREKKESFPLTVTSAQKNPTAFYLCASSGEQGNNYGYTFGSGTRLTVV.

The CDR3 nucleotides are TGCGCCAGCAGCGCCGGCAGGGAAAATGCTAATGAAAAACTGTTTTTT. Protein: CASSAGRENANEKLFF. The chain uses TRBV5-1 and TRBJ1-4, with a possible D match to TRBD1 (5 bases). The CDR3 is 16 amino acids. V lost 4 bases and J 3 bases, leaving 16 bases between the germline ends. The V gene's germline CDR1 is SGHRS and CDR2 YFSETQ.

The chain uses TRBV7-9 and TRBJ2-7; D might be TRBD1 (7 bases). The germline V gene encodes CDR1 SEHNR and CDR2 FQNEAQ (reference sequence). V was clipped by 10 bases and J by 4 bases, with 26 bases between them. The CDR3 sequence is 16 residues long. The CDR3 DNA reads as TGTGCCACCGACGAACAGGGACAGCGGGCGGTTTACGAGCAGTACTTC. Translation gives CATDEQGQRAVYEQYF.

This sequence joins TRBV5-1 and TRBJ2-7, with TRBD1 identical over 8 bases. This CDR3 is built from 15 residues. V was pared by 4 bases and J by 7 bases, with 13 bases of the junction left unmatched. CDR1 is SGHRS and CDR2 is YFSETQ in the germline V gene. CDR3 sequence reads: CASSHRQGRSGEQYF. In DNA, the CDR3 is TGCGCCAGCAGCCATAGACAGGGGAGGTCGGGAGAGCAGTACTTC. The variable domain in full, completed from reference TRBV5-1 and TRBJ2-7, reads KAGVTQTPRYLIKTRGQQVTLSCSPISGHRSVSWYQQTPGQGLQFLFEYFSETQRNKGNFPGRFSGRQFSNSRSEMNVSTLELGDSALYLCASSHRQGRSGEQYFGPGTRLTVT.

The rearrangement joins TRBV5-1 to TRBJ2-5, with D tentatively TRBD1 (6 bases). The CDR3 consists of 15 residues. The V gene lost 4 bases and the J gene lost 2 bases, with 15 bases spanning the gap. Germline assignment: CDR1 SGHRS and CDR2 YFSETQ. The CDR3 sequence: CASSLILDRQETQYF. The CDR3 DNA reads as TGCGCCAGCAGCCTCATCCTGGACAGACAAGAGACCCAGTACTTC.